Below, 16 T cell receptor beta chains from the same sample are listed, as sequenced in a study of blood T cell repertoires in COVID-19. Sequenced by immunoSEQ multiplex PCR; TCRdb stores in-frame clones only, minus some. The data show about 92,000 clones, 85% seen once. Input material: peripheral blood. The receptors were gathered from a man of 80 years or more with acute or convalescent COVID-19.

The DNA of the CDR3 is TGTGCCAGCAGCGTAGTGGCAGGGCCAGATACGCAGTATTTT. It yields the protein CASSVVAGPDTQYF. The chain recombines TRBV9 with TRBJ2-3, with D possibly TRBD1 on 5 matching bases. The CDR3 consists of 14 residues. Germline V gene lookup returns CDR1 SGDLS and CDR2 YYNGEE. Trimming cost V 0 bases and J 4 bases, with 9 bases left between them.

The V call is TRBV25-1, the J call TRBJ1-2; possibly TRBD1 for D (5 bases). There are 14 residues in the CDR3. Trimming shortened V by 7 bases and J by 2 bases, and 14 bases separated the two germline ends. Germline CDR1 MGHDK, CDR2 SYGVNS. The CDR3 bases are TGTGCCAGCACTGACAGTTCAATCAACTATGGCTACACCTTC. The encoded protein is CASTDSSINYGYTF.

The V and J genes are TRBV9 and TRBJ2-3; 10 positions match TRBD2. The V gene's germline CDR1 is SGDLS and CDR2 YYNGEE. This CDR3 is 16 amino acids long. V gave up 4 bases and J gave up 1 base; unmatched junction bases: 6. The CDR3 nucleotides read TGTGCCAGCAGCCAAGGAAGCGGGAGGGGCACAGATACGCAGTATTTT. Its protein product is CASSQGSGRGTDTQYF.

This clone occurred once. V is TRBV5-6 and J is TRBJ1-4, with D maybe TRBD1 (5 bases). The CDR3 consists of 13 residues. Deletions cut 4 bases from V and 8 bases from J, with 12 bases between. Looked up from germline, CDR1 is SGHDT and CDR2 is YYEEEE. The CDR3 sequence: CASSPGGGEKLFF. In DNA form, the CDR3 reads TGTGCCAGCAGCCCCGGGGGTGGAGAAAAACTGTTTTTT.

This chain joins TRBV5-1 and TRBJ2-3, with a weak D call TRBD1 (5 bases). The CDR3 is 15 amino acids. Trimming stripped 5 bases from V and 0 bases from J, with 13 bases between. From germline, CDR1 is SGHRS and CDR2 YFSETQ. CDR3 sequence (DNA): TGCGCCAGCAGGACCCAGGGCACTAGCACAGATACGCAGTATTTT. Protein sequence: CASRTQGTSTDTQYF.

This clone was counted a few times. V usage is TRBV19 and J usage is TRBJ1-5; no definite D call. V was cut by 7 bases and J by 3 bases, with 13 bases left in between. The CDR3 is 14 amino acids. Germline V CDR1 and CDR2: LNHDA, SQIVND (reference sequence). CDR3 in DNA: TGTGCCAGTACCCTAGTGGCCCTCAATCAGCCCCAGCATTTT. Protein product: CASTLVALNQPQHF.

This clone showed up just a few times. The chain is built from TRBV5-4 and TRBJ1-2, with 9 bases matching TRBD1. The CDR3 spans 16 residues. Losses at the gene ends were 1 base for V and 4 bases for J; bases not matched to a gene: 8. Germline V lookup: CDR1 SGHNT, CDR2 YYREEE (reference sequence). CDR3 sequence (DNA): TGTGCCAGCAGCTTGCGCTCGGGACAGGGAGGCTATGGCTACACCTTC. Its protein product is CASSLRSGQGGYGYTF.

The chain has TRBV6-6 and TRBJ2-7; 9 bases are a match to TRBD2. This CDR3 contains 15 residues. The V gene's germline CDR1 is MNHNY and CDR2 SVGAGI (reference sequence). V dropped 7 bases and J dropped 1; count of bases not matched to a gene: 8. The CDR3 coding sequence is TGTGCCAGCAATACTTTAGCGGGAGAATCCTACGAGCAGTACTTC. This translates into CASNTLAGESYEQYF.

The rearrangement uses TRBV9 and TRBJ1-2, with 8 nucleotides matching TRBD1. V gave up 4 bases and J gave up 4 bases; unmatched junction bases: 3. This CDR3 region has 13 residues. Germline V gives CDR1 SGDLS, CDR2 YYNGEE. The DNA for the CDR3 is TGTGCCAGCAGCCGGACAGGGCCCTATGGCTACACCTTC. This translates into CASSRTGPYGYTF.

The DNA for the CDR3 is TGTGCCAGCAGCCTCCGACAGGGGATCTACAATGAGCAGTTCTTC. Translated: CASSLRQGIYNEQFF. The V and J genes are TRBV14 and TRBJ2-1; TRBD1 agrees at 8 bases. Unmatched junction bases numbered 5, after V lost 4 bases and J lost 3 bases. The CDR3 runs to 15 residues. Germline CDR1 reads SGHDN; CDR2 reads FVKESK.

The chain employs TRBV5-6 and TRBJ2-5; tentatively, D is TRBD1 (6 bases). Germline V gives CDR1 SGHDT, CDR2 YYEEEE. The V gene lost 3 bases and the J gene lost 2 bases, with 11 bases spanning the gap. This CDR3 has 14 amino acids. The CDR3 region has the DNA TGTGCCAGCAGCTGGGGGACATGGCAAGAGACCCAGTACTTC. It codes for CASSWGTWQETQYF.

The chain is built from TRBV19 and TRBJ2-7; D is possibly TRBD2 (5 bases). The ends were cut back, 3 bases at V and 4 bases at J, with 7 bases in the middle. CDR1 is LNHDA and CDR2 is SQIVND in the germline V gene (reference sequence). The CDR3 length is 12 residues. CDR3 nucleotide sequence: TGTGCCAGTAGTATTGAGGGATACGAGCAGTACTTC. It yields the protein CASSIEGYEQYF.

Here the CDR3 reads CASSLGLAVTSTDTQYF. The CDR3 bases are TGTGCCAGCAGCTTAGGCCTAGCGGTTACTAGCACAGATACGCAGTATTTT. The chain employs TRBV7-6 and TRBJ2-3, with TRBD2 matching over 7 bases. Germline CDR1 is SGHVS and CDR2 is FNYEAQ. V shed 1 base, J shed 0 bases, and the junction held 7 bases outside the gene matches. CDR3 length: 17 residues.

The chain uses TRBV18 and TRBJ1-6; D is unclear. The germline V gene has CDR1 KGHSH and CDR2 LQKENI. V gave up 1 base and J gave up 5 bases, with 15 bases separating them. The CDR3 has 17 residues. CDR3 nucleotide sequence: TGTGCCAGCTCACCACTGGTGGCCAGTGTACATAATTCACCCCTCCACTTT. Its protein product is CASSPLVASVHNSPLHF.

The count of this clone is one. This rearrangement joins TRBV11-3 to TRBJ2-2, with 8 bases fitting TRBD1. The CDR3 consists of 17 residues. V trimming: 5 bases; J trimming: 1 base; junction bases outside the gene matches: 9. Germline V gene sequence: CDR1 SGHNT, CDR2 YENEEA. The DNA for the CDR3 is TGTGCCAGCAGCAAAGGACAGGGCCCTTGGAACACCGGGGAGCTGTTTTTT. This gives the protein CASSKGQGPWNTGELFF.

This chain connects TRBV19 to TRBJ2-2; 10 bases are a match to TRBD1. The CDR3 is made up of 14 amino acids. Germline trimming cut 10 bases from V and 6 bases from J; bases unmatched to any gene: 8. Germline V gives CDR1 LNHDA, CDR2 SQIVND (reference sequence). The chain's CDR3 is CATGGTGVPGELFF. The CDR3 nucleotides read TGTGCCACCGGGGGGACAGGGGTCCCCGGGGAGCTGTTTTTT.